This T cell receptor beta chain was sequenced during a study of CD8 T cells in ankylosing spondylitis. With molecular barcodes, quantitative 5'-RACE was used to make the TCR beta libraries. A single record per CDR3 protein comes from TCRdb applying MiXCR to the 5' RACE reads. Among 300,000 to 350,000 distinct CDR3 sequences listed, around 21% were seen once. The study's findings and limits: As reported, disease-linked clones showed significant enrichment in matched ankylosing spondylitis synovial fluid. Within ankylosing spondylitis blood, a TCR beta motif made up of eight or nine highly homologous variants appeared to be characteristic.

This clonotype was recorded a few times. Its antigen is still unknown. The TCR comes from a female donor with ankylosing spondylitis or in good health (not recorded which). Source material: blood, either unsorted or a sorted T cell fraction (not recorded which).

The CDR3 loop reads CASRTQRGLNSPLHF. CDR3 DNA sequence: TGTGCCAGCAGGACGCAAAGGGGGCTTAATTCACCCCTCCACTTT. The rearrangement joins TRBV12-3 or TRBV12-4 to TRBJ1-6; 7 bases fit TRBD1. The J segment lost 6 bases and the V segment lost 6 bases, leaving 8 bases of the junction unmatched. The CDR3 contains 15 residues.